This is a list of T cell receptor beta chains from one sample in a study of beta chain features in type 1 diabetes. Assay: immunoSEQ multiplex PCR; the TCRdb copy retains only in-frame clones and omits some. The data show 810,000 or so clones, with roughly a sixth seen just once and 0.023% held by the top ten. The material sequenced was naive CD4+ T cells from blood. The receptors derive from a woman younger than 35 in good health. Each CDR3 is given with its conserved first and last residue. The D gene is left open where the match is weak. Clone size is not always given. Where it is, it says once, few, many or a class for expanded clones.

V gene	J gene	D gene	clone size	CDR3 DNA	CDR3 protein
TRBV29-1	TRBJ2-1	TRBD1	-	TGCAGCGTAGGACGGACAGGGATCTACAATGAGCAGTTCTTC	CSVGRTGIYNEQFF
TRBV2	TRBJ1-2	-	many	TGTGCCAGCAGTGAAGAGTCAAGATCTGGCTACACCTTC	CASSEESRSGYTF
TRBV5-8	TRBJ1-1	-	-	TGTGCCAGCAGCCTTAACACTGAAGCTTTCTTT	CASSLNTEAFF
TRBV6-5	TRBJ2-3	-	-	TGTGCCAGCAGTTACTTTCCTAGAAGCACAGATACGCAGTATTTT	CASSYFPRSTDTQYF
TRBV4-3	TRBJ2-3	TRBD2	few	TGCGCCAGCAGCCCGGGGACTAGCGGGAAGGATACGCAGTATTTT	CASSPGTSGKDTQYF
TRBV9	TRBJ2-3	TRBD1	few	TGTGCCAGCAGCGTAGACAGGGGGGCGCAGTATTTT	CASSVDRGAQYF
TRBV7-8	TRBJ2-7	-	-	TGTGCCAGCAGCTTAGAGGTAACTACCTACGAGCAGTACTTC	CASSLEVTTYEQYF
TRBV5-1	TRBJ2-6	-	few	TGCGCCAGCAGCTTGGCCCCAGGAGGGAGAAGCTCTGGGGCCAACGTCCTGACTTTC	CASSLAPGGRSSGANVLTF
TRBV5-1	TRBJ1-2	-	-	TGCGCCAGCTCTGACAGCGACTCCTATGGCTACACCTTC	CASSDSDSYGYTF
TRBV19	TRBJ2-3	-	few	TGTGCCAGAAATTCGCAGTATTTT	CARNSQYF
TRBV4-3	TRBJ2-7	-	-	TGCGCCAGCAGCCTGACACCCTCCTACGAGCAGTACTTC	CASSLTPSYEQYF
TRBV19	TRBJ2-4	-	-	TGTGCCAGTAGTATTGAGGGCATTCAGTACTTC	CASSIEGIQYF
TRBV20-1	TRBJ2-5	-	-	TGCAGTGCCCGGTTGGTAGAGACCCAGTACTTC	CSARLVETQYF
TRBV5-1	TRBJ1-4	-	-	TGCGCCAGCAGCTTGGGAAGGGCAACTAATGAAAAACTGTTTTTT	CASSLGRATNEKLFF
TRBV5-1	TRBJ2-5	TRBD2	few	TGCGCCAGCAGCCCCTCGACGGGAGGCTATGAGACCCAGTACTTC	CASSPSTGGYETQYF
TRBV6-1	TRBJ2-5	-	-	TGTGCCAGCAGTGGGCGGGCCAAGCCATCAGGGGAGCAGTACTTC	CASSGRAKPSGEQYF
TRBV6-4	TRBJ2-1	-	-	TGTGCCAGCAGCGACAGCAACAATGAGCAGTTCTTC	CASSDSNNEQFF
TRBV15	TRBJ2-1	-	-	TGTGCCACCAGCAGAGATTTGCCTAGATTCATAAATGAGCAGTTCTTC	CATSRDLPRFINEQFF
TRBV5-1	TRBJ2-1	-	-	TGCGCCAGCAGCGGGCAGGGTTACAATGGTGAGCAGTTCTTC	CASSGQGYNGEQFF
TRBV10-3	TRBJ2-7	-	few	TGTGCCATCAGTGAGTCGAGTTGGACTCCAAGTGAGCAGTACTTC	CAISESSWTPSEQYF
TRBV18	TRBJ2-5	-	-	TGTGCCAGCTCACCGCGGGTTCCTCGAGGAGAGACCCAGTACTTC	CASSPRVPRGETQYF
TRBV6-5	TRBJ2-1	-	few	TGTGCCAGCAGTTACTCTCGGGATGAGCAGTTCTTC	CASSYSRDEQFF
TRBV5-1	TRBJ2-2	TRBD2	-	TGCGCCAGCAGCTTGGGGTTAGCGGGATCGAACACCGGGGAGCTGTTTTTT	CASSLGLAGSNTGELFF
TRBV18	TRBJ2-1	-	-	TGTGCCAGCTCACCAGATAGCAATGAGCAGTTCTTC	CASSPDSNEQFF
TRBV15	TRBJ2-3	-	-	TGTGCCACCAGCAGATTGGCTAGCGGCACAGATACGCAGTATTTT	CATSRLASGTDTQYF
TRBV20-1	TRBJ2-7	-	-	TGCAGTGCTAACGGGTACCACGAGCAGTACTTC	CSANGYHEQYF
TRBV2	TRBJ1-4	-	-	TGTGCCAGCAGTGACACCGCTAATGAAAAACTGTTTTTT	CASSDTANEKLFF
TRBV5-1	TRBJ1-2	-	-	TGCGCCAGCAGCTTGGGCGGACCGTTCTATGGCTACACCTTC	CASSLGGPFYGYTF
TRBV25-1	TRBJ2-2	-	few	TGTGCCAGCGAGAGGGACTTCGGCACCGGGGAGCTGTTTTTT	CASERDFGTGELFF
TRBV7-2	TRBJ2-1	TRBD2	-	TGTGCCAGCAGCTTACTAGGACTAGCGGGGGCCAATGAGCAGTTCTTC	CASSLLGLAGANEQFF
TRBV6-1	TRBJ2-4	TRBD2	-	TGTGCCAGCAGGGGACTAGCGGGAGGGACAGGCATTCAGTACTTC	CASRGLAGGTGIQYF
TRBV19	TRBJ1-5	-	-	TGTGCCAGTAGTACCCAGAGGGATCAGCCCCAGCATTTT	CASSTQRDQPQHF
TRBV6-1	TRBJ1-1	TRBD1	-	TGTGCCAGCAGCGCGGGACAGGGAAGGAATGAAGCTTTCTTT	CASSAGQGRNEAFF
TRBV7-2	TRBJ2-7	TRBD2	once	TGTGCCAGCAGCTACGCGGGAGTGAGGGTAATACACGAGCAGTACTTC	CASSYAGVRVIHEQYF
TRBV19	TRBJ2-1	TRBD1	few	TGTGCCAGTAGTACCGGGACAGGGGCCTGGACCTTCTCCTACAATGAGCAGTTCTTC	CASSTGTGAWTFSYNEQFF
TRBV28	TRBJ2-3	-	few	TGTGCCAGCAGTTTTTCTATGGCAGATACGCAGTATTTT	CASSFSMADTQYF
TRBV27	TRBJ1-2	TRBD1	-	TGTGCCAGCAGATATCAGGGGGCGATCGGTGGCTACACCTTC	CASRYQGAIGGYTF
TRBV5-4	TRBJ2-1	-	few	TGTGCCAGCAGCGTCGTACACAACAATGAGCAGTTCTTC	CASSVVHNNEQFF
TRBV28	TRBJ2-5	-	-	TGTGCCAGCAGTCTTCTCTCGGCAGGGCGGGAGACCCAGTACTTC	CASSLLSAGRETQYF
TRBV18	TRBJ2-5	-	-	TGTGCCAGCTCACCAGCGCTGGAGACCCAGTACTTC	CASSPALETQYF
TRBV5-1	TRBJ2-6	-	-	TGCGCCAGCAGCTCCAGACAGGCCGGGGCCAACGTCCTGACTTTC	CASSSRQAGANVLTF
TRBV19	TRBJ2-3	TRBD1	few	TGTGCCAGCCAACCGACAGGGCCCCCCACAGATACGCAGTATTTT	CASQPTGPPTDTQYF
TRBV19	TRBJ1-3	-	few	TGTGCCAGTAGTATAACCTACGTGGGTTCTGGAAACACCATATATTTT	CASSITYVGSGNTIYF
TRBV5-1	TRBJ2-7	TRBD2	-	TGCGCCAGCAGCTTCGGGCCCCTGTCGGGAGGATACGAGCAGTACTTC	CASSFGPLSGGYEQYF
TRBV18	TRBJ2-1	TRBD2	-	TGTGCCAGCTTACGGGGGACTAGCGGCAATTATGAGCAGTTCTTC	CASLRGTSGNYEQFF
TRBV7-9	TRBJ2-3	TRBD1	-	TGTGCCAGCAGCTTAACAGGGGGTTCAGATACGCAGTATTTT	CASSLTGGSDTQYF
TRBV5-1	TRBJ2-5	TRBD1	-	TGCGCCAGCAGCACTGGGACAGTACAAGAGACCCAGTACTTC	CASSTGTVQETQYF
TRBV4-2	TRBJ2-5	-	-	TGTGCCAGCAGCCAAGAGTTCGGGTTGGAGACCCAGTACTTC	CASSQEFGLETQYF
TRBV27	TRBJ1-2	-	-	TGTGCCAGCAGTTTATCATTCGGTGGCGGCTACACCTTC	CASSLSFGGGYTF
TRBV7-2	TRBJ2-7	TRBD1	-	TGTGCCAGCACCCTTACGGCACAGGGGGCCTACGAGCAGTACTTC	CASTLTAQGAYEQYF
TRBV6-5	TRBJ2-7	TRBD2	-	TGTGCCAGCAGTTACTTCGGTAGCGGGGAATACGAGCAGTACTTC	CASSYFGSGEYEQYF
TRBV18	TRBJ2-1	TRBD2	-	TGTGCCAGCTCACCGGGACTAGCGGGAGACTTCCCCTACAATGAGCAGTTCTTC	CASSPGLAGDFPYNEQFF
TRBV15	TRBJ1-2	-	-	TGTGCCACCAGCAGAGATGCCAACAGAGCATATGGCTACACCTTC	CATSRDANRAYGYTF
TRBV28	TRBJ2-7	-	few	TGTGCCAGCACAACCGGGACCCACTACGAGCAGTACTTC	CASTTGTHYEQYF
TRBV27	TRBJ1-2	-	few	TGTGCCAGCAGTTTATGGGGCTCGGACTATGGCTACACCTTC	CASSLWGSDYGYTF
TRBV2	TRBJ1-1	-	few	TGTGCCAGCGGTAGGCGGGAGGAAGCTTTCTTT	CASGRREEAFF
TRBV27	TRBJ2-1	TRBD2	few	TGTGCCAGCAGGGCCGGGACTAGCGGGACGGGTGAGCAGTTCTTC	CASRAGTSGTGEQFF
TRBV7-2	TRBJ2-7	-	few	TGTGCCAGCAGCTTAGGCGCGGCGGATACCTACGAGCAGTACTTC	CASSLGAADTYEQYF
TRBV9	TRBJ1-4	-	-	TGTGCCAGCAGCGTAGACCCAGGGACCAATGAAAAACTGTTTTTT	CASSVDPGTNEKLFF